The clone carrying this T cell receptor (beta chain) came up many times. The sample comes from a study of blood T cell repertoires in COVID-19. Method: immunoSEQ multiplex PCR; TCRdb's copy keeps in-frame clones and lacks some. The sample carries 220,000 or so clones, around 84% recorded once. The source of this sequence is a woman in her thirties or forties who had recovered from COVID-19. Sequenced input: PBMCs or T cells enriched from blood (not recorded which).

The DNA for the CDR3 is TGCAGCGTTGAAGGCCCTACAGGGAACTATGGCTACACCTTC. This gives the protein CSVEGPTGNYGYTF. J is TRBJ1-2 and V is TRBV29-1; maybe TRBD1 (6 bases). This CDR3 spans 14 amino acids. The ends were cut back, 1 base at V and 2 bases at J, with 11 bases in the middle. CDR1 and CDR2 (germline): SQVTM, ANQGSEA.